This T cell receptor (beta chain) was sequenced in a study of Graves' ophthalmopathy and Graves' hyperthyroidism. As regards this clonotype: This may arise from a read error, as a much more abundant clone is one base away.

CDR3 size: 13 residues. Per the germline V gene, CDR1 is LNHDA and CDR2 is SQIVND (reference sequence). TCR beta CDR3 amplification used RNA transcripts. The library came from an HTBI-primed first-round RT-PCR and a second-round multiplex PCR. TCRdb fed the multiplex PCR reads into MiXCR, producing one record per CDR3 protein. The data hold about 740,000 distinct CDR3 sequences, with approximately 40% observed a single time. V usage is TRBV19 and J usage is TRBJ1-1; the D is unclear. This clonotype was sampled from an adult man with Graves' ophthalmopathy. Source material: peripheral blood. The CDR3 is CASSKKEGTEVFF. The CDR3 nucleotides read TGTGCCAGTAGTAAGAAGGAGGGCACTGAAGTTTTCTTT.